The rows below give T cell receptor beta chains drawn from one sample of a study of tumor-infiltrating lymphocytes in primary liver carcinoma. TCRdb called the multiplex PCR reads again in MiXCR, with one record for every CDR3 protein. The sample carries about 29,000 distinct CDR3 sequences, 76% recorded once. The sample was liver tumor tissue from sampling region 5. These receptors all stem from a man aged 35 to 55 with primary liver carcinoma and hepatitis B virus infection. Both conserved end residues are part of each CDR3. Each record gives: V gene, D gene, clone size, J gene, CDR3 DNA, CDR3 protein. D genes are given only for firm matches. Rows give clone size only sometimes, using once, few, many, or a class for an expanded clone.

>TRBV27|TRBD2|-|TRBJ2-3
TGTGCCATCGGGGACCCTAGCGGGAGCACAGATACGCAGTATTTT
CAIGDPSGSTDTQYF
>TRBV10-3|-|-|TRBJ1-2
TGTGCTATCCGTCTTGGGGAGGGCTACAACTTC
CAIRLGEGYNF
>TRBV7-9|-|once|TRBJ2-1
TGTGCCAGCAGCTTACCATATCAGGGACCTAAATCAAATGAGCAGTCCTTC
CASSLPYQGPKSNEQSF
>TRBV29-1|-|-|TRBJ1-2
TGCAGCGTTGTCCAAGGGAATGGATACGCCTTC
CSVVQGNGYAF
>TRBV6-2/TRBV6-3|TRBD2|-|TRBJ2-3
TGTGCCAGTAGCTTCTTCCGAGTAGCGGGAGCGGGGGCAGATACGCAGTATTTT
CASSFFRVAGAGADTQYF
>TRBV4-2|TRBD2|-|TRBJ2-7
TGCGTCAGCAGTAGAAAACCGGGACTAGCGGGAGGGCCACACGAGCAGTACTTC
CVSSRKPGLAGGPHEQYF
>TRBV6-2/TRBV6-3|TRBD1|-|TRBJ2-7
TGTGCCAGCAACCCAGGACAGGGCTCCTACAAGCAGTATTTC
CASNPGQGSYKQYF
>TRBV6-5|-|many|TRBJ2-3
TGTGCCAGCAGTTACGCGGGGCTAAGCACAGATACGCAGTATTTT
CASSYAGLSTDTQYF
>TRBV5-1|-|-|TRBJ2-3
TGCACCAGCAGTTTGGGAGTGGGGGATTGGGGAGATACGCAGTATTTT
CTSSLGVGDWGDTQYF
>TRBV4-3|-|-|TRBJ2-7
TGCGCCAGCAGGCAAGATCGGGAGACTACCTACGAACAGTACTTC
CASRQDRETTYEQYF
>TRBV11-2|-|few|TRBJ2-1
TGTGCCAGCAGCCCGGAGTACAATGAGCAGATCTTC
CASSPEYNEQIF
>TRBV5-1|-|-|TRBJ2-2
TGCGCCAGCAGCATGAGTCGGGGCAACACCGGGGAGCTGTTTTTT
CASSMSRGNTGELFF
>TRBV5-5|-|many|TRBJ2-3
TGTGCCAGCAGCCCATGGGGCCGGGGCACAGATACGCAGTATTTT
CASSPWGRGTDTQYF
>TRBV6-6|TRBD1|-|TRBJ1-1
TGTGACAGCAGTTGGGGGACAGCGAACACTGAAGCTCTCTTT
CDSSWGTANTEALF
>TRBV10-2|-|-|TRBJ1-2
TGCGCCAGCAGTGAGGGCTTAGTATCGGGGGGTAGCCGAAAATTGGGTTATGGCTACACCTTC
CASSEGLVSGGSRKLGYGYTF
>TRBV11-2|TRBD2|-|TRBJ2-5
TGTGCCAGCAGTCAAACTCCTAGCGGGGGGAAAAAGACCCAGCATTTC
CASSQTPSGGKKTQHF
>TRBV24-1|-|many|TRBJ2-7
TGTGCCACCAGTGATACCGGGGGCGAAACCTACGAGCAGTACTTC
CATSDTGGETYEQYF
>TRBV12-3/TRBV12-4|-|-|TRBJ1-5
TGTGCCAGCAGTTTGGATAAGGGCGGGTGGCAGGGCGTAAATCAGCCCCATCATTTT
CASSLDKGGWQGVNQPHHF
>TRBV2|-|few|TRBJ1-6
TGTGCCAGCATCGGACAGTACAGTTCACCCCTCCACTTT
CASIGQYSSPLHF
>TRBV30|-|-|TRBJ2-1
TGTACCTGGAGGCAGAAAGGAAGCTCCTACCATGAGCAGTTCTTC
CTWRQKGSSYHEQFF
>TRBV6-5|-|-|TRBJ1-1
TGTGCCAGCAGATCCGGGACGCTGAATACTGAAGTTTTCTTT
CASRSGTLNTEVFF
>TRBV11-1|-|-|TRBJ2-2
TGTGCCGGCAGCTTTACAGGGATTACAGGGGAGCTGTTTTTT
CAGSFTGITGELFF
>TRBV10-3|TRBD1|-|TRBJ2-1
TGTGCCGTCGGCAGGGGGCAACTCAATGAGCAGTTCTTC
CAVGRGQLNEQFF
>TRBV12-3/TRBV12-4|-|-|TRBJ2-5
TGTGCCAGTAGTTTAACGATTGGGGGGTCCCAGTACTTC
CASSLTIGGSQYF
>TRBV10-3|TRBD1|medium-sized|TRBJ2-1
TGTGCCAACCGGGACAGCAACAATGAGCAGTTCTTC
CANRDSNNEQFF
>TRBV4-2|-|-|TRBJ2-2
TGTACCAGCAGCCAGCAGCAATTTAGCCAGGTGAACACCGGGGAGCTGTTTTTT
CTSSQQQFSQVNTGELFF
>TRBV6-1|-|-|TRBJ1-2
TGTGCCAGCAGTGAAGCGAGCAAGATTTATGGCTACACCTTC
CASSEASKIYGYTF
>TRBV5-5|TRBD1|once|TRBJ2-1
TGTGCCAACCCTGGACAGGGTTCCTACAATGAGCAGTTCTTC
CANPGQGSYNEQFF
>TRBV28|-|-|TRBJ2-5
TGTGCCGGCAGTCGATTTGTGCGCGAGACCCAGTACTTC
CAGSRFVRETQYF
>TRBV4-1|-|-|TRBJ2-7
TGCACCAGCAGCCAAACCCGGACGGAGCCTAATGAGCAGTACTTC
CTSSQTRTEPNEQYF
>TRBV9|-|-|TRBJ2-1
TGTGCCAGCAGCGCCGGGAATTCCTACAATGAGCAGTTCTTC
CASSAGNSYNEQFF
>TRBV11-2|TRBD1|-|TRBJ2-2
TGTGCCTGTAGCCTGGACAGGGTCGCCACCGGGGAGCTGTTTTTT
CACSLDRVATGELFF
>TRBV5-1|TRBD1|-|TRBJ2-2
TGCGCCAGTAGCCCAGTGAACAGGGGTCACGGGGAGCTGTTTTTT
CASSPVNRGHGELFF
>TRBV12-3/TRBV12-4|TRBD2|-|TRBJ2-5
TGTGCCAGCAGGGAGGGTAGCGGGGACCAAGAGATCCAGTATTTC
CASREGSGDQEIQYF
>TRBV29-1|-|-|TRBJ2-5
TGCAGTGGACTCACCCAGGGGATGGAGACTCAGCACTTC
CSGLTQGMETQHF
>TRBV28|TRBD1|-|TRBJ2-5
TGTGTCAGCAGCGTCACCCGCGACAGGGGTCGGCACTTC
CVSSVTRDRGRHF
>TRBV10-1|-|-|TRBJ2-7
TGCGCCAGACCTTTGGACATGGGGCAAGTCTCCTACAATGAGCAGTACTTC
CARPLDMGQVSYNEQYF
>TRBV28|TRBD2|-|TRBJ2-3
TGTGCCAGCAGTTTCGGGAGGGCTGGAGATACGGTGTATTTT
CASSFGRAGDTVYF
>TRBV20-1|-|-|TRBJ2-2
TGCAGTGCTAGTCTTTATCCTGGGGGGACCGGGGAGCTGTTTTTT
CSASLYPGGTGELFF
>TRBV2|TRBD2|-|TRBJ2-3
TGTGTCAGCAGTGGAACTAGCGGGCGAAATACGCAGTATTTT
CVSSGTSGRNTQYF
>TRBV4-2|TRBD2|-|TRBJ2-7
TGTGCCAGCAGTGGAAAACCGGGGCTAGCGGGAGGGCCACACGAGCAGCATTTC
CASSGKPGLAGGPHEQHF
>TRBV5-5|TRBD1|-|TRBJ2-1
TGTACCAGCAGCCCTGGACAGGGTTCCTGCAGTGAGCAGTTCTTT
CTSSPGQGSCSEQFF